This T cell receptor beta chain was sequenced during a study of T cell responses to AZD1222 COVID-19 vaccine. General study findings and limits: White British ancestry dominated among donors, who included more females, and clonal diversity was possibly underestimated.

Here immunoSEQ multiplex PCR was the method, and the copy in TCRdb shows in-frame clones only, minus some. Of about 120,000 clones in the sample, 88% were seen once. A single count supports this clone. Its target is unknown. Germline V gene sequence: CDR1 SGHAT, CDR2 FQNNGV. The CDR3 loop spans 15 amino acids. Trimming at V came to 2 bases and at J to 6 bases, leaving 4 bases not matched to a gene. This chain uses TRBV11-2 with TRBJ2-1; 10 bases are a match to TRBD2. The sequence came from an adult in good health. The sequences come from peripheral blood, collected on day 0 of AZD1222 vaccination. The CDR3 DNA is TGTGCCAGCAGCTTACCGCCTAGCGGGGGCAATGAGCAGTTCTTC. Amino acid sequence: CASSLPPSGGNEQFF.